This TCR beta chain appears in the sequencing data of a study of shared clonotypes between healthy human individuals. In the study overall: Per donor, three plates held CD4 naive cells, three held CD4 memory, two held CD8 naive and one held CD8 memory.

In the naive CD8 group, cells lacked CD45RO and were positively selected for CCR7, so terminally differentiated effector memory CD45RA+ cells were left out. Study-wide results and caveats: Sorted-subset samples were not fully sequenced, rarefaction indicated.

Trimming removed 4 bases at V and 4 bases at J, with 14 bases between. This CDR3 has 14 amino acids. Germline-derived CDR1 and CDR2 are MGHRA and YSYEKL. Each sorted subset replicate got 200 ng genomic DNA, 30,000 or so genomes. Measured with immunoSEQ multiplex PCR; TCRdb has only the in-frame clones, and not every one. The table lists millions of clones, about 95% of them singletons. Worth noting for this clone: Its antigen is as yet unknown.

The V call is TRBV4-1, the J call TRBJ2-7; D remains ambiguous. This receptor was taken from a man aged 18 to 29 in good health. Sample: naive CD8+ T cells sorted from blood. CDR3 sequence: CASSPIGTAYEQYF. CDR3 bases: TGCGCCAGCAGCCCGATTGGAACGGCATACGAGCAGTACTTC.